Below, one T cell receptor (beta chain) is given with its context. Its antigen is currently unknown. This sample was taken from a study of T cell responses to AZD1222 COVID-19 vaccine. Overall study findings and caveats: Only after the peak T cell response were repertoires sampled. Females made up more of the donors, who were largely white British, and clonal diversity may have come out too low. Close to half of all spike-specific TCRs reportedly target regions of the variants that are unmutated. Dominant CD4 TCR responses targeted spike regions 160-218 and 743-854.

The protocol was immunoSEQ multiplex PCR, while the TCRdb copy is restricted to in-frame clones and leaves out a portion. The sample shows more than 85,000 clones, around nine tenths of them seen only once. Germline V gene sequence: CDR1 MDHEN, CDR2 SYDVKM. Trimming shortened V by 7 bases and J by 7 bases, and 14 bases separated the two germline ends. CDR3 length: 13 amino acids. V usage is TRBV28 and J usage is TRBJ1-5; perhaps TRBD1 as D (5 bases). The sequenced sample was peripheral blood, obtained on day 0 of AZD1222 vaccination. The sequence was collected from an adult in good health. The chain's CDR3 is CASTPGVLQPQHF. CDR3 bases: TGTGCCAGCACCCCGGGGGTTCTCCAGCCCCAGCATTTT.